This T cell receptor (beta chain) was retrieved from a study of T-cell reconstitution after alpha-beta-depleted transplantation in children. In germline, CDR1 is LNHNV, CDR2 YYDKDF (reference sequence). CDR3 length: 19 amino acids. The junction had 9 bases not matched to a gene; V was cut back by 2 bases and J by 0 bases. Unique molecular identifiers were incorporated during preparation of the TCRbeta library. One entry per CDR3 protein results from TCRdb running MiXCR on the PCR reads. The profile covers about 980,000 distinct CDR3 sequences, with about 29% appearing a single time and about 28% taken by the ten largest. Study conclusions and caveats: Recipient T cells and thymic progenitors that survived were the source of the high TCRbeta diversity seen at day 60 in some patients. The authors attributed T-cell counts and diversity one year after transplant mostly to newly produced T cells.

Regarding this clonotype: Its target is not known.

The specimen comprised PBMCs, mostly from graft donor cells, sampled 360 days after TCRalphabeta/CD19-depleted stem cell transplant. The chain joins TRBV15 to TRBJ1-5; 11 nucleotides align to TRBD1. This clonotype was sampled from a boy under two years old who had a stem cell transplant for SCID, so the T cells may come from the graft donor. In DNA form, the CDR3 reads TGTGCCACCAGCAGACCCCAGGGGACAGGGGGGCCTAGCAATCAGCCCCAGCATTTT. Amino acid sequence: CATSRPQGTGGPSNQPQHF.